The T cell receptor (beta chain) described here comes from a study of cytomegalovirus exposure and HLA in healthy donors. Profiled with immunoSEQ multiplex PCR; TCRdb holds only in-frame clones, not every one. The sample has 250,000 to 300,000 clones; nearly 90% are singletons. The V end lost 4 bases, the J end lost 4 bases, and 16 bases lay between the germline ends. Germline values: CDR1 WSHSY, CDR2 SAAADI. The CDR3 has 15 amino acids. The study drew the donors from its approximately 110-subject validation cohort, separate from the approximately 670-subject first cohort. Source material: PBMCs. The sequence came from a woman younger than 35 in good health and CMV-seronegative. This sequence joins TRBV10-2 and TRBJ1-2, with D possibly TRBD1 on 5 matching bases. In DNA, the CDR3 is TGCGCCAGCAGTGCCCAGGTAGTCGGGGGCTATGGCTACACCTTC. Protein product: CASSAQVVGGYGYTF.